These 27 T cell receptor beta chains originate from one sample sequenced in a study of Graves' ophthalmopathy and Graves' hyperthyroidism. TCR beta CDR3 regions were amplified from RNA transcripts. The library came from an HTBI-primed first-round RT-PCR and a second-round multiplex PCR. TCRdb redid the calling of the multiplex PCR reads with MiXCR, one entry per CDR3 protein. The sample consists of roughly 1.1 million distinct CDR3 sequences, about two fifths of them appearing once. Sequences were obtained from peripheral blood or thyroid tissue (not recorded which). Receptors originate from an adult man with Graves' hyperthyroidism.

Only a few counts were recorded for this clonotype. The chain employs TRBV2 and TRBJ1-4; the D is unclear. The V gene lost 3 bases and the J gene lost 8 bases, with 7 bases spanning the gap. CDR1 SNHLY and CDR2 FYNNEI come from the germline V gene. CDR3 size: 12 residues. The CDR3 DNA sequence: TGTGCCAGCAGTGACCATTCCGAAAAACTGTTTTTT. Amino acid sequence: CASSDHSEKLFF.

This chain joins TRBV2 and TRBJ1-1; D ambiguous. CDR1 is SNHLY, CDR2 FYNNEI, per germline. V was clipped by 1 base and J by 2 bases, with 5 bases between them. The CDR3 sequence is 13 residues long. The CDR3 loop reads CASSEEYNTEAFF. DNA for the CDR3: TGTGCCAGCAGTGAAGAATATAACACTGAAGCTTTCTTT.

At least ten counts were recorded for this clonotype. The chain joins TRBV25-1 to TRBJ1-4; 10 nucleotides match TRBD1. J lost 6 bases, V lost 3 bases, and 4 bases had no gene match. This CDR3 has 15 residues. Germline V lookup: CDR1 MGHDK, CDR2 SYGVNS. The CDR3 DNA sequence: TGTGCCAGCAGTGATTTAGGGACAGGGGATGAAAAACTGTTTTTT. Translating it yields CASSDLGTGDEKLFF.

This chain connects TRBV30 to TRBJ2-5, with 8 bases that match TRBD1. In germline, CDR1 is GTSNPN, CDR2 SVGIG (reference sequence). The CDR3 is made up of 16 amino acids. The V and J ends lost 1 base and 7 bases, in that order; junction bases with no gene match: 14. The CDR3 spells CAWSDRTGGFSGTQYF. CDR3 coding DNA: TGTGCCTGGAGTGATAGAACAGGGGGGTTTTCTGGGACCCAGTACTTC.

Of note for this clonotype: A much bigger clone sits one base away, suggesting this may be a read error. The chain is built from TRBV6-5 and TRBJ2-5; D uncertain. Trimming shortened V by 0 bases and J by 5 bases, and 7 bases separated the two germline ends. Germline V gene lookup returns CDR1 MNHEY and CDR2 SVGAGI. The CDR3 is made up of 13 amino acids. In DNA, the CDR3 is TGTGCCAGCAGTTACTCGGACGGGGAGACCCAGTACTTC. Translating gives CASSYSDGETQYF.

This chain joins TRBV7-9 and TRBJ1-5; TRBD1 agrees at 7 bases. V trimming: 6 bases; J trimming: 9 bases; junction bases outside the gene matches: 11. The CDR3 length is 14 residues. Germline CDR1 is SEHNR and CDR2 is FQNEAQ (reference sequence). The CDR3 protein is CASSPLDRARPQHF. For the CDR3, the DNA is TGTGCCAGCAGTCCCCTAGACAGGGCGCGGCCCCAGCATTTT.

The chain recombines TRBV6-5 with TRBJ2-7; D is possibly TRBD2 (5 bases). Germline V CDR1 and CDR2: MNHEY, SVGAGI. With 6 bases removed from V and 2 bases from J, the gap between germline ends came to 11 bases. The CDR3 length is 13 residues. The CDR3 DNA sequence: TGTGCCAGCAGACGGACTTCCACCTACGAGCAGTACTTC. It codes for CASRRTSTYEQYF.

The rearrangement links TRBV28 to TRBJ2-2; D unclear. CDR3 length: 13 amino acids. V lost 3 bases, J lost 5 bases, and 7 bases lay in between. Germline CDR1 and CDR2: MDHEN and SYDVKM. This chain's CDR3 is CASSFVRTGELFF. The CDR3 DNA follows: TGTGCCAGCAGTTTTGTCCGGACCGGGGAGCTGTTTTTT.

In its sample, this clonotype was seen many times. The V call is TRBV7-2, the J call TRBJ1-1; tentative D call: TRBD1 (5 bases). V shed 5 bases and J shed 9 bases, with 16 bases lying between them. CDR3 length: 13 residues. From germline, CDR1 is SGHTA and CDR2 FQGNSA. CDR3 nucleotide sequence: TGTGCCAGCAGCCCAACGGCCAGACAGAAAGCTTTCTTT. Residues: CASSPTARQKAFF.

This clonotype appeared once. At one of its ends the junction is not consistent with the germline gene, which may arise from a read error. The chain recombines TRBV15 with TRBJ2-5; 8 nucleotides line up with TRBD1. The germline V gene encodes CDR1 LNHNV and CDR2 YYDKDF (reference sequence). This CDR3 is 16 amino acids long. CDR3 sequence: CAASSLGQGARETQYF. The CDR3 nucleotides are TGTGCCGCCAGCAGCTTGGGGCAGGGGGCGAGAGAGACCCAGTACTTC.

Regarding this clonotype: A read error may be the cause here, since a much bigger clone is one base away. The chain joins TRBV12-3 or TRBV12-4 to TRBJ1-5; 7 nucleotides agree with TRBD1. With V trimmed by 5 bases and J by 9 bases, 13 bases remained unmatched. CDR3 length equals 15 residues. CDR3 in amino acids: CASSQMTGSHRPQHF. The CDR3 DNA is TGTGCCAGCAGTCAAATGACAGGGTCTCATCGGCCCCAGCATTTT.

This clonotype came up once. This may stem from a read error, because a much larger clone lies one nucleotide away. The chain combines TRBV29-1 with TRBJ2-7, with 9 bases aligning to TRBD1. CDR1 and CDR2 (germline): SQVTM, ANQGSEA. There are 14 residues in the CDR3. After removal of 4 bases from V and 7 bases from J, the junction contained 11 bases not matched to a gene. The CDR3: CSVGGTGRGGEQYF. CDR3 bases: TGCAGCGTTGGGGGGACAGGGAGGGGGGGGGAGCAGTACTTC.

V usage is TRBV12-3 or TRBV12-4 and J usage is TRBJ2-2, with no clear D. V shed 4 bases and J shed 0 bases, with 15 bases lying between them. The CDR3 is 17 residues long. In nucleotides, the CDR3 is TGTGCCAGCAGTTCTCCCCAGCAAATAACGAACACCGGGGAGCTGTTTTTT. This encodes CASSSPQQITNTGELFF.

This rearrangement joins TRBV25-1 to TRBJ1-2, with D hard to call. The CDR3 has 13 residues. In germline, CDR1 is MGHDK, CDR2 SYGVNS. V was cut by 5 bases and J by 4 bases, with 11 bases left in between. CDR3 bases: TGTGCCAGCAGTTATGCCCCATCCTATGGCTACACCTTC. It encodes CASSYAPSYGYTF.

The table lists this clonotype with many counts. This chain uses TRBV7-8 with TRBJ2-2; TRBD2 matches at 8 bases. The germline CDR1 and CDR2 sequences are SGHVS and FQNEAQ. V was pared by 10 bases and J by 0 bases, with 1 base of the junction left unmatched. This CDR3 has 13 residues. The CDR3 coding sequence is TGTGCCACCGGGGGGGCGAACACCGGGGAGCTGTTTTTT. It yields the protein CATGGANTGELFF.

This clonotype was seen ten or more times. The J gene is TRBJ1-1, the V gene TRBV14; D gene ambiguous. This CDR3 has 15 residues. CDR1 is SGHDN, CDR2 FVKESK, per germline. Trimming removed 0 bases from V and 5 bases from J, with 13 bases in between. CDR3 DNA sequence: TGTGCCAGCAGCCAAGATTTTAACAGTAGGACTGAAGCTTTCTTT. This sequence encodes CASSQDFNSRTEAFF.

This clonotype appeared a few times. The V and J genes are TRBV20-1 and TRBJ1-6, with 7 bases matching TRBD1. CDR1 is DFQATT and CDR2 is SNEGSKA in the germline V gene (reference sequence). This CDR3 has 16 residues. Trimming removed 0 bases from V and 6 bases from J; junction bases left unmatched: 8. CDR3 in amino acids: CSAREGSRGSNSPLHF. In DNA, the CDR3 is TGCAGTGCTAGAGAAGGGAGCAGGGGGAGTAATTCACCCCTCCACTTT.

This clonotype was seen repeatedly, ten times or more. The chain carries TRBV20-1 and TRBJ1-2; TRBD1 aligns across 12 bases. The CDR3 runs to 15 residues. V was pared by 3 bases and J by 2 bases, with 4 bases of the junction left unmatched. CDR1 is DFQATT and CDR2 is SNEGSKA in the germline V gene (reference sequence). CDR3 DNA: TGCAGTGCTAGTGGGACAGGGGGCGCGAACTATGGCTACACCTTC. It specifies CSASGTGGANYGYTF.

The chain couples TRBV5-4 to TRBJ2-2; the D gene is possibly TRBD2 (5 bases). V was clipped by 4 bases and J by 4 bases, with 11 bases between them. This CDR3 is 14 amino acids long. The germline gives CDR1 SGHNT, CDR2 YYREEE (reference sequence). The CDR3 DNA sequence: TGTGCCAGCAGCACCACTAGGAGCACCGGGGAGCTGTTTTTT. As protein: CASSTTRSTGELFF. Full variable domain (remainder filled in from reference TRBV5-4 and TRBJ2-2): ETGVTQSPTHLIKTRGQQVTLRCSSQSGHNTVSWYQQALGQGPQFIFQYYREEENGRGNFPPRFSGLQFPNYSSELNVNALELDDSALYLCASSTTRSTGELFFGEGSRLTVL.

V gene TRBV29-1 combines with J gene TRBJ1-2, with D maybe TRBD1 (5 bases). Germline CDR1 reads SQVTM; CDR2 reads ANQGSEA. The CDR3 sequence is 12 residues long. With 8 bases removed from V and 3 bases from J, the gap between germline ends came to 13 bases. For the CDR3, the DNA is TGCAGCTTAAAGGGGCGGGACTATGGCTACACCTTC. Encoded protein: CSLKGRDYGYTF.

This chain connects TRBV28 to TRBJ2-7; TRBD1 might be the D (6 bases). The V end lost 0 bases, the J end lost 4 bases, and 16 bases lay between the germline ends. This CDR3 has 16 amino acids. Germline lookup yields CDR1 MDHEN and CDR2 SYDVKM. As DNA, the CDR3 is TGTGCCAGCAGTTTATGGGGGGCACAGGGAAAATACGAGCAGTACTTC. It yields the protein CASSLWGAQGKYEQYF.

A word on this clonotype: It may be a read error: a sequence one base away is much more abundant. The rearrangement joins TRBV19 to TRBJ1-2, with D possibly matching TRBD1 (5 bases). CDR3 size: 14 residues. Germline V gene lookup returns CDR1 LNHDA and CDR2 SQIVND (reference sequence). Between the trimmed V and J ends, which lost 3 bases and 7 bases, there was a span of 15 bases. CDR3 amino acids: CASSMTEPLAGYTF. The CDR3 nucleotides are TGTGCCAGTAGTATGACAGAGCCCCTCGCTGGCTACACCTTC.

This clonotype was counted only a few times. The V and J genes are TRBV5-1 and TRBJ1-2; TRBD1 might be the D (6 bases). Trimming removed 4 bases at V and 7 bases at J, with 17 bases between. The CDR3 totals 14 residues. Germline values: CDR1 SGHRS, CDR2 YFSETQ. The chain's CDR3 is CASSQDRAGVGYTF. CDR3 bases: TGCGCCAGCAGCCAAGATAGGGCAGGGGTTGGCTACACCTTC.

On this clonotype itself: This may stem from a read error, because a much larger clone lies one nucleotide away. The rearrangement joins TRBV7-3 to TRBJ1-5, with D perhaps matching TRBD1 (5 bases). CDR1 is SGHTA, CDR2 FQGTGA, per germline. The CDR3 totals 16 residues. Trimming took off 5 bases at V and 5 bases at J, with 19 bases between the two ends. The CDR3 bases are TGTGCCAGCAGCATAGGATTGCAGGGAATTTATCAGCCCCAGCATTTT. Translation gives CASSIGLQGIYQPQHF.

This clonotype was observed a few times. The chain combines TRBV4-3 with TRBJ2-7; 7 bases fit TRBD1. The CDR3 is made up of 15 amino acids. The V gene's germline CDR1 is LGHNA and CDR2 YSLEER. The trim removed 4 bases at V and 6 bases at J, leaving 12 bases unmatched. CDR3 in amino acids: CASSRITGDTGEQYF. In DNA, the CDR3 is TGCGCCAGCAGCCGGATCACAGGGGACACGGGCGAGCAGTACTTC.

The chain carries TRBV7-9 and TRBJ2-2; D is possibly TRBD2 (6 bases). The CDR3 totals 17 residues. Germline V gene data show CDR1 as SEHNR and CDR2 as FQNEAQ (reference sequence). Trimming left V 4 bases short and J 1 base short, with 16 bases between. The CDR3 DNA reads as TGTGCCAGCAGCTATAGCGGTCCACAAAGGAACACCGGGGAGCTGTTTTTT. Translated, it gives CASSYSGPQRNTGELFF. Together with reference TRBV7-9 and TRBJ2-2, the CDR3 gives the full variable domain: DTGVSQNPRHKITKRGQNVTFRCDPISEHNRLYWYRQTLGQGPEFLTYFQNEAQLEKSRLLSDRFSAERPKGSFSTLEIQRTEQGDSAMYLCASSYSGPQRNTGELFFGEGSRLTVL.

V and J are TRBV6-1 and TRBJ1-4; 7 bases fit TRBD1. Germline V gives CDR1 MNHNS, CDR2 SASEGT. V lost 9 bases and J lost 5; bases outside the gene matches: 6. The CDR3 runs 13 residues. The CDR3 here is CASLPGGNEKLFF. The CDR3 region has the DNA TGTGCCAGTCTGCCAGGGGGAAATGAAAAACTGTTTTTT.